The sequence of this T cell receptor (beta chain) was determined in a study of blood T cell repertoires in COVID-19. About the research overall: The United States, Italy and Spain provided the acute and convalescent COVID-19 samples. T cells, B-cell-depleted T cells, or PBMCs supplied cDNA or gDNA.

Per the original data handling: The assay estimated nucleated cells by amplifying reference gene primers. Clones were sequenced by immunoSEQ multiplex PCR, and TCRdb holds only the in-frame ones, with some missing. V and J calls plus clone size are reproduced from that table; the DNA served to infer D and trimming. The sample lists 65,000 to 85,000 clones, about 80% occurring once. Sequenced input: peripheral blood. The clonotype originates from a man aged 50 to 60 with active or convalescent COVID-19.

CDR3: CASSLVGTANTEAFF. The DNA for the CDR3 is TGCGCCAGCAGCTTGGTCGGGACAGCGAACACTGAAGCTTTCTTT. This sequence joins TRBV5-1 and TRBJ1-1; 7 bases are shared with TRBD1. The CDR3 is 15 amino acids. J gave up 1 base and V 0 bases, and 3 bases lay outside the gene matches. Germline-derived CDR1 and CDR2 are SGHRS and YFSETQ.